This T cell receptor (beta chain) came from a study of OX40 agonist ivuxolimab in advanced cancers. Looking at the study overall: Ivuxolimab, an antibody acting as an agonist of OX40 (CD134), was used to treat patients. Males comprised 70% to 90% of the group, whose mean age was about 61 years (range about 20 to 85).

About this clone: Its antigen is not identified.

Data came from immunoSEQ multiplex PCR; TCRdb stores just in-frame clones and leaves some out. This table has around 13,000 clones, 84% appearing once. Anyone with autoimmune disease history or systemic immunosuppression was excluded. Findings and caveats of the study: CD8+ T cells averaged more expanded clones than CD4+.

The CDR3 is made up of 15 amino acids. Germline-derived CDR1 and CDR2 are WNHNN and SYGVQD (reference sequence). The V end was cut by 2 bases, the J end by 1 base, with 12 bases between. The sequencing here drew on CD4+ or CD8+ T cells sorted from blood, taken in a trial of the OX40 agonist ivuxolimab. The receptor comes from an adult with an advanced solid tumor such as melanoma, head and neck, liver or kidney cancer. The chain is built from TRBV10-1 and TRBJ2-7; D remains ambiguous. CDR3 protein: CASSEAEGPSYEQYF. CDR3 bases: TGCGCCAGCAGTGAGGCAGAAGGGCCATCCTACGAGCAGTACTTC.